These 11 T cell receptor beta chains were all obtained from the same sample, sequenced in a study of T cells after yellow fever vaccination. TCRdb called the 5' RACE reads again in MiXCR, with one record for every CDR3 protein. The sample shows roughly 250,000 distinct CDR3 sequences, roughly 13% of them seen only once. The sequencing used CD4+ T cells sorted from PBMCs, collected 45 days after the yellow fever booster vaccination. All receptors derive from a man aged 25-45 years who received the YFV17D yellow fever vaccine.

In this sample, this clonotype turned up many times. For the CDR3, the DNA is TGCGCCAGCAGCCAGGAAGGTCGGTACAATGAGCAGTTCTTC. It codes for CASSQEGRYNEQFF. The chain carries TRBV5-1 and TRBJ2-1; no clear D. Per germline, CDR1 SGHRS and CDR2 YFSETQ. V lost 4 bases, J lost 4 bases, and 12 bases lay in between. The CDR3 extends over 14 amino acids.

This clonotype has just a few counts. CDR3 residues: CAIRGDRAHGANVLTF. The CDR3 DNA follows: TGTGCCATCAGGGGGGACAGGGCCCACGGGGCCAACGTCCTGACTTTC. The rearrangement uses TRBV10-3 and TRBJ2-6; 9 bases fit TRBD1. Germline CDR1 and CDR2: ENHRY and SYGVKD. The CDR3 contains 16 residues. The trim removed 6 bases at V and 4 bases at J, leaving 7 bases unmatched.

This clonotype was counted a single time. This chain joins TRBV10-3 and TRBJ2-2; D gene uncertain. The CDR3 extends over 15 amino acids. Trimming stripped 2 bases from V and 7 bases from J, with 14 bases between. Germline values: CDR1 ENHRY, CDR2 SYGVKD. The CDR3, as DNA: TGTGCCATCAGTGAGCCCCCAATCGGGCACGGGGAGCTGTTTTTT. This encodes CAISEPPIGHGELFF.

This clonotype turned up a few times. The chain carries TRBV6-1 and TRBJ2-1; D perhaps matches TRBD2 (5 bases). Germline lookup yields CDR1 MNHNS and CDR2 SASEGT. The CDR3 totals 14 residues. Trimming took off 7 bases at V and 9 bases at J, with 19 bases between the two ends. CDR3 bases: TGTGCCAGCACCTCCAACGTAGAGGGCAGTGAGCAGTTCTTC. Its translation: CASTSNVEGSEQFF.

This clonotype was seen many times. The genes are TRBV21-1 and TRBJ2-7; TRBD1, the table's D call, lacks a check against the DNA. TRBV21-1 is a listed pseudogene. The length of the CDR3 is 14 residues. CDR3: CASSSLTDSYEQYF. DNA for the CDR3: TGTGCCAGCAGCTCCCTGACAGACTCCTACGAGCAGTACTTC.

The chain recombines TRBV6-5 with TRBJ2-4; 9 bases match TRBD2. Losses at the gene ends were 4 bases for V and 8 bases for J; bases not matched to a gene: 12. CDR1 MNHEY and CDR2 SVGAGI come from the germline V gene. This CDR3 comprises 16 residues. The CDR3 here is CASSSRLAGDRDIQYF. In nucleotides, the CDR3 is TGTGCCAGCAGTTCCCGGTTAGCGGGAGATCGGGACATTCAGTACTTC.

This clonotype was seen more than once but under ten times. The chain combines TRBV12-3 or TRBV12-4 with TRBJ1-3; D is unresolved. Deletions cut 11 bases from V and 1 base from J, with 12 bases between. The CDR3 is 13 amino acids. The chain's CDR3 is CAFTSPSGNTIYF. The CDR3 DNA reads TGTGCCTTTACGTCTCCTTCTGGAAACACCATATATTTT.

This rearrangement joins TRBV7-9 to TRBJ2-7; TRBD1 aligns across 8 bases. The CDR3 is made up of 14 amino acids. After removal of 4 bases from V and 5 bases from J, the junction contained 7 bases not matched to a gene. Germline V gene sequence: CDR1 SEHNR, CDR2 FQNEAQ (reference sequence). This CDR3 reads CASSSDRGSDEQYF. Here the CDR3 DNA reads TGTGCCAGCAGCTCCGACAGGGGTAGCGACGAGCAGTACTTC.

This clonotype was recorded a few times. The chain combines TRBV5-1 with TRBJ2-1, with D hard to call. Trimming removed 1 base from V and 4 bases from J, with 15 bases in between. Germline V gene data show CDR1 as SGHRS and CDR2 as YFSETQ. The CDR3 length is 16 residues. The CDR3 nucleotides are TGCGCCAGCAGCTTGATGCTGACCGTTGCGTACAATGAGCAGTTCTTC. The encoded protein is CASSLMLTVAYNEQFF. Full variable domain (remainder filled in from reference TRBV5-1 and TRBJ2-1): KAGVTQTPRYLIKTRGQQVTLSCSPISGHRSVSWYQQTPGQGLQFLFEYFSETQRNKGNFPGRFSGRQFSNSRSEMNVSTLELGDSALYLCASSLMLTVAYNEQFFGPGTRLTVL.

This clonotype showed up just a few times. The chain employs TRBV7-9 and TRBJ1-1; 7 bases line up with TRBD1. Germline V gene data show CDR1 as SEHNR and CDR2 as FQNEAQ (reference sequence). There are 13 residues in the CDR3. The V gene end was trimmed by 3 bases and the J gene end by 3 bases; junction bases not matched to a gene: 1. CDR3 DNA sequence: TGTGCCAGCAGCTTTACAGGGGACACTGAAGCTTTCTTT. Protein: CASSFTGDTEAFF.

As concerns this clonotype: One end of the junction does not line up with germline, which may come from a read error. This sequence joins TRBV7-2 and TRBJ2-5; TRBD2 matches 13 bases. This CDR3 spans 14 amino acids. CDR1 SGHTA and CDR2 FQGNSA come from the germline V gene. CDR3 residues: CASSSGLAGENQYF. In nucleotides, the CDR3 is TGTGCCAGCAGCTCTGGACTAGCGGGAGAGAACCAGTACTTC.